Below are 3 T cell receptor beta chains sequenced from a single sample in a study of T cell repertoires in cytomegalovirus infection. One entry per CDR3 protein, called by TCRdb with MiXCR from the reads. This sample has fewer than 550,000 distinct CDR3 sequences; 16% occur once, and the top ten carry more than 20%. Sequenced input: CD8+ T cells from PBMCs. The origin of the receptors is a human donor in good health (CMV status not recorded). Some clones in this sample may be carry-over from other donors' samples.

V gene TRBV5-1 combines with J gene TRBJ2-7, with D uncertain. The germline CDR1 and CDR2 sequences are SGHRS and YFSETQ. The V gene lost 0 bases and the J gene lost 7 bases, with 14 bases spanning the gap. The CDR3 contains 14 residues. For the CDR3, the DNA is TGCGCCAGCAGCTTGGGGCAGCCCCCGAGGGAGCAGTACTTC. Its translation: CASSLGQPPREQYF.

The gene calls are TRBV6-2 or TRBV6-3 and TRBJ2-7; D remains ambiguous. Trimming pared 0 bases from V and 0 bases from J, leaving 12 bases between. CDR3 length: 16 residues. Germline loops: CDR1 MNHEY, CDR2 SVGEGT. The CDR3 spells CASSYSRDVSSYEQYF. CDR3 sequence (DNA): TGTGCCAGCAGTTACTCGAGAGATGTTTCCTCCTACGAGCAGTACTTC.

In this sample, this clonotype turned up many times. The chain carries TRBV7-8 and TRBJ2-2; tentatively, D is TRBD1 (6 bases). V lost 2 bases, J lost 7 bases, and 14 bases lay in between. This CDR3 is built from 15 residues. Germline V lookup: CDR1 SGHVS, CDR2 FQNEAQ. The CDR3 DNA reads TGTGCCAGCAGCTTACTACAGGGTGAGGTCGGGGAGCTGTTTTTT. This translates into CASSLLQGEVGELFF.